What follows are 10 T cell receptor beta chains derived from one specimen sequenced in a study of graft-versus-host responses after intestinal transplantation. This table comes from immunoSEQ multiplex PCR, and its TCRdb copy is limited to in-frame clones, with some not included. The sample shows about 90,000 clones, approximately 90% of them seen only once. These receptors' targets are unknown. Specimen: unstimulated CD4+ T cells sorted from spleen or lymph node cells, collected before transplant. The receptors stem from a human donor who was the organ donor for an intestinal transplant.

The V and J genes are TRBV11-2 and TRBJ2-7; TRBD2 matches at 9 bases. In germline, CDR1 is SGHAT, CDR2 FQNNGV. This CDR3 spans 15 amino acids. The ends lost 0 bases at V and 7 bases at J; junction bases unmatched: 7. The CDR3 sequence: CASSLDGGGGEEQYF. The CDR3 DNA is TGTGCCAGCAGCTTAGATGGGGGCGGGGGGGAGGAGCAGTACTTC.

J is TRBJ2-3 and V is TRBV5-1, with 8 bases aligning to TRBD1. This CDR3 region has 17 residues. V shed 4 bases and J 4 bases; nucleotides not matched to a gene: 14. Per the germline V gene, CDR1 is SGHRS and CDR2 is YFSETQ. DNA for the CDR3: TGCGCCAGCAGCCGAGGGAAAGCAGGGGGCGGCGCAGATACGCAGTATTTT. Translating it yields CASSRGKAGGGADTQYF.

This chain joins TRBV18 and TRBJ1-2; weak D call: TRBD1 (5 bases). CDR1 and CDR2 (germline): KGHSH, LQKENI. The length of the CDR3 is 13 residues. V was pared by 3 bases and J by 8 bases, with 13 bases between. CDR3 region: CASSPNGGDGYTF. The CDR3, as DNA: TGTGCCAGCTCACCCAACGGGGGAGACGGCTACACCTTC.

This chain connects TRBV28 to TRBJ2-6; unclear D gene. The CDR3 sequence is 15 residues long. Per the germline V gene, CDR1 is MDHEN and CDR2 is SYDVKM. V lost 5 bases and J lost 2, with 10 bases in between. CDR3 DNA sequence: TGTGCCAGCAGTCCCACCAGCGCTGGGGCCAACGTCCTGACTTTC. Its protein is CASSPTSAGANVLTF. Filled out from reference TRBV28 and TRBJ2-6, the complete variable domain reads DVKVTQSSRYLVKRTGEKVFLECVQDMDHENMFWYRQDPGLGLRLIYFSYDVKMKEKGDIPEGYSVSREKKERFSLILESASTNQTSMYLCASSPTSAGANVLTFGAGSRLTVL.

The CDR3 loop is CASSFRGGPTNEKLFF. CDR3 nucleotide sequence: TGCGCCAGCAGCTTTAGAGGGGGCCCAACTAATGAAAAACTGTTTTTT. The chain combines TRBV5-1 with TRBJ1-4; TRBD1 matches 7 bases. The CDR3 has 16 residues. Germline lookup yields CDR1 SGHRS and CDR2 YFSETQ. With V trimmed by 2 bases and J by 0 bases, 4 bases remained unmatched. The variable domain in full, with the rest retrieved from reference TRBV5-1 and TRBJ1-4, is KAGVTQTPRYLIKTRGQQVTLSCSPISGHRSVSWYQQTPGQGLQFLFEYFSETQRNKGNFPGRFSGRQFSNSRSEMNVSTLELGDSALYLCASSFRGGPTNEKLFFGSGTQLSVL.

The CDR3 region is CASSLEPLSGYTF. The CDR3 nucleotides read TGCGCCAGCAGCTTGGAGCCCCTTTCGGGCTACACCTTC. This chain connects TRBV5-1 to TRBJ1-2; D gene uncertain. V lost 0 bases, J lost 8 bases, and 11 bases lay in between. CDR1 is SGHRS, CDR2 YFSETQ, per germline. The CDR3 sequence is 13 residues long.

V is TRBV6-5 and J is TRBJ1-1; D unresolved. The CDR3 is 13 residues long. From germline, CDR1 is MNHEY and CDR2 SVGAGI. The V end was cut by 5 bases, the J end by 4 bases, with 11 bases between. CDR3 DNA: TGTGCCAGCAGTAGGTTCGAGGGCACTGAAGCTTTCTTT. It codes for CASSRFEGTEAFF.

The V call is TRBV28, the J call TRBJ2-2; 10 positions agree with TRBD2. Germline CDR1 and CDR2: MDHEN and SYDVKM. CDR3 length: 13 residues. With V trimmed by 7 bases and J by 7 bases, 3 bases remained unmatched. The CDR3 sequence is CASNQREGGELFF. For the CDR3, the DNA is TGTGCCAGCAATCAGCGGGAGGGCGGGGAGCTGTTTTTT. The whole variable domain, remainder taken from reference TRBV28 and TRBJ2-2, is DVKVTQSSRYLVKRTGEKVFLECVQDMDHENMFWYRQDPGLGLRLIYFSYDVKMKEKGDIPEGYSVSREKKERFSLILESASTNQTSMYLCASNQREGGELFFGEGSRLTVL.

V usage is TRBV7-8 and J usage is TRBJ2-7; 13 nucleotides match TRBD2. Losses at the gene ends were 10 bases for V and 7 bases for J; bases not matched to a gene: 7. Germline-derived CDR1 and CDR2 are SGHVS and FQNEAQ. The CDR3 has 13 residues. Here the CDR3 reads CATTTSGGIEQYF. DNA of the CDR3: TGTGCCACCACGACTAGCGGGGGGATAGAGCAGTACTTC. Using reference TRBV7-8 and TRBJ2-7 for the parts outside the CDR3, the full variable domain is GAGVSQSPRYKVAKRGQDVALRCDPISGHVSLFWYQQALGQGPEFLTYFQNEAQLDKSGLPSDRFFAERPEGSVSTLKIQRTQQEDSAVYLCATTTSGGIEQYFGPGTRLTVT.

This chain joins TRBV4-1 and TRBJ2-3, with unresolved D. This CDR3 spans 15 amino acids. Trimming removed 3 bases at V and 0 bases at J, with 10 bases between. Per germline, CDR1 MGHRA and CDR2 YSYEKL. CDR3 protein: CASSQLQSSTDTQYF. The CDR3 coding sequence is TGCGCCAGCAGCCAGTTACAGTCTAGCACAGATACGCAGTATTTT.